This TCR beta chain was observed in a study of blood T cells in healthy people across ages. This clonotype was counted between two and nine times. A sample-barcoded 5' primer and a J-beta primer mix were used in a second PCR of roughly 7 to 11 cycles. TCRdb reprocessed the 5' RACE reads via MiXCR and lists one record per CDR3 protein. The table lists more than 1,400,000 distinct CDR3 sequences, roughly 45% of them singletons. This CDR3 is built from 13 residues. Deletions cut 3 bases from V and 8 bases from J, with 10 bases between. Sequencing was carried out using blood. The sequence came from a woman between 18 and 29 years old in good health. V gene TRBV12-3 or TRBV12-4 combines with J gene TRBJ1-4; TRBD1 is a possible D gene (5 bases). CDR3 sequence: CASSFGGGEKLFF. The CDR3 nucleotides read TGTGCCAGCAGTTTCGGGGGTGGCGAAAAACTGTTTTTT.